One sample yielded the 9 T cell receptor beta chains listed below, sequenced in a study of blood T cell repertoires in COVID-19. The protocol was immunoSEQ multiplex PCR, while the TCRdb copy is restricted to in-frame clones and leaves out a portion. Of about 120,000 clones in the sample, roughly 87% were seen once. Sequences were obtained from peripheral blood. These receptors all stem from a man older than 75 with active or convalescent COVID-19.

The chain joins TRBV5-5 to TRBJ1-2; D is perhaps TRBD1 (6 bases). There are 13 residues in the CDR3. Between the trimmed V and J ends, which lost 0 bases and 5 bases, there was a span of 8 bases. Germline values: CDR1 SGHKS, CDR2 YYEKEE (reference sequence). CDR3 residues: CASSLVQGYGYTF. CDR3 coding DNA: TGTGCCAGCAGCTTGGTGCAGGGGTATGGCTACACCTTC. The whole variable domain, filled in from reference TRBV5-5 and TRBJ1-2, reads DAGVTQSPTHLIKTRGQQVTLRCSPISGHKSVSWYQQVLGQGPQFIFQYYEKEERGRGNFPDRFSARQFPNYSSELNVNALLLGDSALYLCASSLVQGYGYTFGSGTRLTVV.

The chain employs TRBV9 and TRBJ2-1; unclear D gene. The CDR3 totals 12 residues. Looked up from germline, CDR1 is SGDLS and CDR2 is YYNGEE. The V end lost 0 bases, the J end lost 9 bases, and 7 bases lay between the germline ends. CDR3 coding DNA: TGTGCCAGCAGCGTAGGAGTTGGTGAGCAGTTCTTC. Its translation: CASSVGVGEQFF.

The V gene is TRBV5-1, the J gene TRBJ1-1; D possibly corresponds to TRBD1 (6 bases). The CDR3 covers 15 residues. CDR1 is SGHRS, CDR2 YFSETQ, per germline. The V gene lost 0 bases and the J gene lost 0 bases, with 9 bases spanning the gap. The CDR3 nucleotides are TGCGCCAGCAGCTTGGATGGGGGCTTGAACACTGAAGCTTTCTTT. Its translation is CASSLDGGLNTEAFF.

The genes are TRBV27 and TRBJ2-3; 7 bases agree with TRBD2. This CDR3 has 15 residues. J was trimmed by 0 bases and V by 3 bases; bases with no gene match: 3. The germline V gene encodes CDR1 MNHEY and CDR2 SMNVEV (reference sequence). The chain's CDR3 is CASSFGRESTDTQYF. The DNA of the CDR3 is TGTGCCAGCAGTTTCGGGCGGGAGAGCACAGATACGCAGTATTTT.

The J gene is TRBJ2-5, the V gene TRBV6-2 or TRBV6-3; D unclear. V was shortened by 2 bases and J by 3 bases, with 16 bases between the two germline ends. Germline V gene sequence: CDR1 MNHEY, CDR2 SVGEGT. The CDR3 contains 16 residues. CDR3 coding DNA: TGTGCCAGCAGTTACCCGGCTAGTTCCCCAAAAGAGACCCAGTACTTC. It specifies CASSYPASSPKETQYF.

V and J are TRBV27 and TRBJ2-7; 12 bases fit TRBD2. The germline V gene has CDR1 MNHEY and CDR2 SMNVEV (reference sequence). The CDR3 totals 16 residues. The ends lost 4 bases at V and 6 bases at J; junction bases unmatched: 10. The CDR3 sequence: CASSWGLAGLLREQYF. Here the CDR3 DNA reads TGTGCCAGCAGTTGGGGACTAGCGGGCCTCTTACGCGAGCAGTACTTC.

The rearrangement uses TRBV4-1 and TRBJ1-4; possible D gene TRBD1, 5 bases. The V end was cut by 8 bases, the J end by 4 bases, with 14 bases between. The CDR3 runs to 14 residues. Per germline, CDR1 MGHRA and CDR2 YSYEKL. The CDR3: CASGGTDVNEKLFF. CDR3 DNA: TGCGCCAGCGGGGGGACCGACGTTAATGAAAAACTGTTTTTT.

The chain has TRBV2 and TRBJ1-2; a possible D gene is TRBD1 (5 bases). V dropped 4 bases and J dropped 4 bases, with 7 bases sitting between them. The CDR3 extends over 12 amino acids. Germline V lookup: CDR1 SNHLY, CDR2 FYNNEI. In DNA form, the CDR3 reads TGTGCCAGCAGTGTAGACAGCTATGGCTACACCTTC. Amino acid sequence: CASSVDSYGYTF.

The CDR3 loop reads CASSPRVTEAFF. CDR3 coding DNA: TGTGCCAGCAGTCCCAGGGTAACTGAAGCTTTCTTT. V usage is TRBV6-2 or TRBV6-3 and J usage is TRBJ1-1, with a tentative D call TRBD1 (5 bases). V dropped 5 bases and J dropped 5 bases, with 9 bases sitting between them. The CDR3 runs to 12 residues. Germline V gives CDR1 MNHEY, CDR2 SVGEGT.